This T cell receptor beta chain was retrieved from a study of vaccination and CD4 T cells after COVID-19. Oncomine TCR Beta short-read sequencing was applied to DNA from cultured CD4+ T cells. In TCRdb, the PCR reads were re-called with MiXCR into one record per CDR3 protein. The sample comprises 7,500 to 10,000 distinct CDR3 sequences, about 36% of which are singletons, and about 30% rests with the top ten. Treatment here: approximately nine-day PBMC culture with coronavirus spike peptide pools or control peptides (ViraFEST assay). Unexposed donor CD4+ T cells predated the COVID-19 pandemic, collected 2011-2018. Note on this clonotype: Antigen specificity is unknown.

The CDR3 is 12 residues long. Germline V gives CDR1 MNHNS, CDR2 SASEGT. With 9 bases removed from V and 5 bases from J, the gap between germline ends came to 13 bases. The sequenced sample was CD4+ T cells from blood, cultured in vitro. V usage is TRBV6-1 and J usage is TRBJ2-5, with D perhaps matching TRBD2 (7 bases). This receptor was identified in a human donor in good health. The CDR3 loop is CASHREGETQYF. In DNA, the CDR3 is TGTGCCAGTCACAGGGAGGGGGAGACCCAGTACTTC.